This TCR beta chain emerged from a study of T cell repertoires in cytomegalovirus infection. Study-level background: Used in the study were CMV epitopes, some recently identified and HLA-C-restricted, others well-studied and HLA-B-restricted. Shared public TCR beta signatures pointed to both CMV infection and a matching HLA type.

Trimming at V came to 4 bases and at J to 7 bases, leaving 8 bases not matched to a gene. The CDR3 length is 15 residues. Germline CDR1 is MNHNS and CDR2 is SASEGT. As regards this clonotype: Its matching antigen is unknown.

One entry per CDR3 protein, called by TCRdb with MiXCR from the reads. The table shows about 830,000 distinct CDR3 sequences, with 32% occurring only once. General observations from the study: The ex vivo response was dominated by HLA-C-restricted CMV-specific TCR beta clonotypes.

This TCR came from a human donor in good health (CMV status not recorded). Some clones in this sample may be carry-over from other donors' samples. The chain carries TRBV6-1 and TRBJ1-5; 9 bases align to TRBD1. The starting material was cultured CD8+ T cells from PBMCs, obtained from culture after CMV antigen stimulation. CDR3 protein: CASSARDRVFQPQHF. The CDR3, as DNA: TGTGCCAGCAGTGCCCGGGACAGGGTTTTCCAGCCCCAGCATTTT.